This TCR beta chain was retrieved from a study of regulatory T cells in long-lasting Graves disease. CDR3-region Arm-PCR and iRepertoire HTBI primers produced the TCR beta libraries. As originally analysed: Overall, samples carried 60 to 65 TRBV and around 15 TRBJ segments. TCRdb redid the calling of the multiplex PCR reads with MiXCR, one entry per CDR3 protein. What appears here as the V and J calls and clone size reflects TCRdb's work, not the paper's. The repertoire has 350,000 to 450,000 distinct CDR3 sequences, less than 25% of them found once; the top ten carry more than 20%. Germline-derived CDR1 and CDR2 are SGHAT and FQDESV (reference sequence). The CDR3 is 13 amino acids. The sample's time point: persistent/refractory GD, antithyroid drugs over 5 years with positive TRAb. Researchers made the TCR library from RNA that was extracted from PBMCs. Broader study findings: Persistent cases of Graves' showed reduced TCR diversity relative to newly diagnosed patients. It was in persistent disease that TRBV28, TRBJ1-2 and TRBJ2-5 were favored. Sample size was small, which may have lowered accuracy.

A note on this clonotype: Its matching antigen is unknown. This may arise from a read error, as a much more abundant clone is one base away.

This receptor was taken from a female donor with Graves disease. Sequencing was performed on peripheral blood mononuclear cells (PBMCs), taken when the disease was refractory, from a patient treated with antithyroid drugs. V usage is TRBV11-1 and J usage is TRBJ2-7; 7 nucleotides match TRBD2. The J call may be in error: the DNA end matches TRBJ2-5 better. The CDR3 protein is CASSAGVRETQYF. The DNA of the CDR3 is TGTGCCAGCAGTGCGGGGGTGCGGGAGACCCAGTACTTC.